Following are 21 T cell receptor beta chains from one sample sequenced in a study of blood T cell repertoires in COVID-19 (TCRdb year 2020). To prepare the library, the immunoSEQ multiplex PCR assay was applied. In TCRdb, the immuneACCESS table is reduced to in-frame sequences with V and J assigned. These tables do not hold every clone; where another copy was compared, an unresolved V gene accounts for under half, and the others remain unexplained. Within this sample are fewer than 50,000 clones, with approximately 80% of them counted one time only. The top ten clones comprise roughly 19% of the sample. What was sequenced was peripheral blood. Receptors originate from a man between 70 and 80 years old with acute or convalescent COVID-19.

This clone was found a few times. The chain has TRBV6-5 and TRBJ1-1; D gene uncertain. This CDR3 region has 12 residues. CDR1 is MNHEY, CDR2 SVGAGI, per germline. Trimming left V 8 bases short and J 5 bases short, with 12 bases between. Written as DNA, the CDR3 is TGTGCCAGCGCACGGACGGGGACTGAAGCTTTCTTT. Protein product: CASARTGTEAFF.

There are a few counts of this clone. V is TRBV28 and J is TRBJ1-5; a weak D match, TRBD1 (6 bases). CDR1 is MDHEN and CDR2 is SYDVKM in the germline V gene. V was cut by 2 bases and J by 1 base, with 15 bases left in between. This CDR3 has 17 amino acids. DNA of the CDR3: TGTGCCAGCAGTTTAGGGGACATCAGGGTGAGCAATCAGCCCCAGCATTTT. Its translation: CASSLGDIRVSNQPQHF.

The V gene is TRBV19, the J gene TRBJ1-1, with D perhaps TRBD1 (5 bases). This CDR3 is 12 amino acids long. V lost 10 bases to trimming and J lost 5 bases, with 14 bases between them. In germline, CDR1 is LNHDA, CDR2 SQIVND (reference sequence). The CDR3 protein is CATRGTRTEAFF. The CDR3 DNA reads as TGTGCCACCCGGGGGACTAGGACTGAAGCTTTCTTT.

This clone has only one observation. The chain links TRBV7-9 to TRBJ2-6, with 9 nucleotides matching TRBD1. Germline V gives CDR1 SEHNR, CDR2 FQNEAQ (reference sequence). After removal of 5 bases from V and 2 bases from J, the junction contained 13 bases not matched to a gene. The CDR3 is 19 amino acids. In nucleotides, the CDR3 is TGTGCCAGCAGCCAACCCGGACAGGGGAGGTTCGCTGGGGCCAACGTCCTGACTTTC. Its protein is CASSQPGQGRFAGANVLTF.

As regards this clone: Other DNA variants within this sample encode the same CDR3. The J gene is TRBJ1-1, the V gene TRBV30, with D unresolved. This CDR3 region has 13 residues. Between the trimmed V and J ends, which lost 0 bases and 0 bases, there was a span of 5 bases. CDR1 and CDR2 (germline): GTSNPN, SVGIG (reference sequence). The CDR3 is CAWSVALNTEAFF. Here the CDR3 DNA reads TGTGCCTGGAGTGTAGCCCTGAACACTGAAGCTTTCTTT.

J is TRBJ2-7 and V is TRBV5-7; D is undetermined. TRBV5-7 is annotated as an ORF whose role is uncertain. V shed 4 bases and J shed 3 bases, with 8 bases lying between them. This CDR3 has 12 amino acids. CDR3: CASSLSYYEQYF. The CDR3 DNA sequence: TGTGCCAGCAGCCTAAGTTACTACGAGCAGTACTTC.

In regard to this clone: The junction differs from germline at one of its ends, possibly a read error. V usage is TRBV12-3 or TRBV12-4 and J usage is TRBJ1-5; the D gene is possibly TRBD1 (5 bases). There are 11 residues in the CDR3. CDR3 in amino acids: CASGLLGAQHF. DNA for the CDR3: TGTGCCAGCGGTTTACTAGGGGCCCAGCATTTT.

As DNA, the CDR3 is TGTGCCAGCTCCCTTAGGACAGGGGGCGATGATGGCTACACCTTC. Translated: CASSLRTGGDDGYTF. The chain recombines TRBV18 with TRBJ1-2, with 11 nucleotides matching TRBD1. Germline lookup yields CDR1 KGHSH and CDR2 LQKENI. This CDR3 is built from 15 residues. V lost 6 bases to trimming and J lost 6 bases; unmatched junction nucleotides: 9.

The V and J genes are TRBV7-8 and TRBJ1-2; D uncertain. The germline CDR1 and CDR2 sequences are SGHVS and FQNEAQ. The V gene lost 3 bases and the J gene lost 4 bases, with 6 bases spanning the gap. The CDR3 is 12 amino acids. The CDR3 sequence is CASSLGAYGYTF. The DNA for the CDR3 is TGTGCCAGCAGCTTGGGAGCCTATGGCTACACCTTC.

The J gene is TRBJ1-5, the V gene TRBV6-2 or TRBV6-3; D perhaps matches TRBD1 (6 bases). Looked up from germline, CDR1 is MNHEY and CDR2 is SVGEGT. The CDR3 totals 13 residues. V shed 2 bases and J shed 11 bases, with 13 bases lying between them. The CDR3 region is CASSYGTPVSQHF. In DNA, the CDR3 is TGTGCCAGCAGTTACGGGACACCAGTTTCCCAGCATTTT.

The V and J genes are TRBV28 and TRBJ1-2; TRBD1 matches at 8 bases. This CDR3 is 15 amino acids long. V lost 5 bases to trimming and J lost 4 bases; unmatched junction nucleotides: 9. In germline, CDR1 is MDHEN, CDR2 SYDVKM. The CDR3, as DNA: TGTGCCAGCAGTAAAGGACAGGGCTTTATCTATGGCTACACCTTC. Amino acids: CASSKGQGFIYGYTF.

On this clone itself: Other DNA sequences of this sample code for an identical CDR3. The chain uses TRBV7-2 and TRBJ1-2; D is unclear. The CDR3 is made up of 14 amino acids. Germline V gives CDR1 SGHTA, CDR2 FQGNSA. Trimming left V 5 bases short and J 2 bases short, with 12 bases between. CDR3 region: CASSPRTGNYGYTF. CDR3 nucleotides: TGTGCCAGCAGCCCCCGGACGGGAAACTATGGCTACACCTTC.

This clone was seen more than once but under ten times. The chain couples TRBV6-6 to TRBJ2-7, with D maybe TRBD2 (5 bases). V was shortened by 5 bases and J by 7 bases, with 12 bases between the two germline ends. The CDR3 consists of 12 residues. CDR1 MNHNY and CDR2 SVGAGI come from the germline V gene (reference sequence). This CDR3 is CASSPHGGEQYF. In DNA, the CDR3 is TGTGCCAGCAGTCCCCACGGCGGGGAGCAGTACTTC.

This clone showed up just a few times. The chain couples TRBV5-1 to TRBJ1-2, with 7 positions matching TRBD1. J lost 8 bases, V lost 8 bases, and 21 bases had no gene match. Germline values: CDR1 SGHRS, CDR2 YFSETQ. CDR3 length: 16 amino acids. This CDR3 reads CASSPQGGRDLRGYTF. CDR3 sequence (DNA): TGCGCCAGTAGCCCTCAGGGGGGACGGGATCTTCGGGGCTACACCTTC. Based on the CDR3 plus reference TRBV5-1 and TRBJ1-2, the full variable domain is KAGVTQTPRYLIKTRGQQVTLSCSPISGHRSVSWYQQTPGQGLQFLFEYFSETQRNKGNFPGRFSGRQFSNSRSEMNVSTLELGDSALYLCASSPQGGRDLRGYTFGSGTRLTVV.

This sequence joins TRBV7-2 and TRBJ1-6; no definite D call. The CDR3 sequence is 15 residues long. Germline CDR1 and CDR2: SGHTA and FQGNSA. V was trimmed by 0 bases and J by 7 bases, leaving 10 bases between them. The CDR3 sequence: CASSLATVLNSPLHF. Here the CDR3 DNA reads TGTGCCAGCAGCTTAGCCACAGTTTTAAATTCACCCCTCCACTTT.

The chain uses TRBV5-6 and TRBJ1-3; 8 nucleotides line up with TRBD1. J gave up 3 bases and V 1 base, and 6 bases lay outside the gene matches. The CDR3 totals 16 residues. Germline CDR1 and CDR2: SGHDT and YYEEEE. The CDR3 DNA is TGTGCCAGCAGCTTGAGGGACAGGCATCATGGAAACACCATATATTTT. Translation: CASSLRDRHHGNTIYF.

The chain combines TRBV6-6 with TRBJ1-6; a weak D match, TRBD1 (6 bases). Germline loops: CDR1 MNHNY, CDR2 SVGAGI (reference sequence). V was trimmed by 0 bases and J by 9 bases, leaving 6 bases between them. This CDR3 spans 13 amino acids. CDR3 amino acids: CASSYSDSSPLHF. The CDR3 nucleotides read TGTGCCAGCAGTTACTCGGACAGTTCACCCCTCCACTTT.

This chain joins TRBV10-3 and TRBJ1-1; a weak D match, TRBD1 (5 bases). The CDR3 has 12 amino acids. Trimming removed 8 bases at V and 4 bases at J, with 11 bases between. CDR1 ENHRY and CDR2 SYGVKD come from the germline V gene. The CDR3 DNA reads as TGTGCCATCGGTCAGGGTACCACTGAAGCTTTCTTT. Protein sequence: CAIGQGTTEAFF.

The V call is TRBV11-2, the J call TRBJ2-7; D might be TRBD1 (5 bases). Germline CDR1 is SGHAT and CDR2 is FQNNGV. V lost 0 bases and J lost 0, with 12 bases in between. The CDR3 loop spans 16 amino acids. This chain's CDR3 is CASSLDFTDSSYEQYF. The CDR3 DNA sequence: TGTGCCAGCAGCTTAGATTTTACAGACAGCTCCTACGAGCAGTACTTC.

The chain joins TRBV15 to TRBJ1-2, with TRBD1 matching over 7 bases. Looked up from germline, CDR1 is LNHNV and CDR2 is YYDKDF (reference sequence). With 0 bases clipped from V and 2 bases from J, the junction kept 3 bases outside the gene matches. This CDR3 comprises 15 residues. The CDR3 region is CATSREGRGNYGYTF. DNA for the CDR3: TGTGCCACCAGCAGAGAAGGCAGGGGGAACTATGGCTACACCTTC.

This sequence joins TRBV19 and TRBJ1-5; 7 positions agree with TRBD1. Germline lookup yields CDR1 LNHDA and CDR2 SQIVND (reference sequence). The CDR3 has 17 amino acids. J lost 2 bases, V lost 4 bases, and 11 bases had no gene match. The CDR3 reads CASSRGQRVYRNQPQHF. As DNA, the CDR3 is TGTGCCAGTAGTAGGGGACAGAGAGTATATCGCAATCAGCCCCAGCATTTT.